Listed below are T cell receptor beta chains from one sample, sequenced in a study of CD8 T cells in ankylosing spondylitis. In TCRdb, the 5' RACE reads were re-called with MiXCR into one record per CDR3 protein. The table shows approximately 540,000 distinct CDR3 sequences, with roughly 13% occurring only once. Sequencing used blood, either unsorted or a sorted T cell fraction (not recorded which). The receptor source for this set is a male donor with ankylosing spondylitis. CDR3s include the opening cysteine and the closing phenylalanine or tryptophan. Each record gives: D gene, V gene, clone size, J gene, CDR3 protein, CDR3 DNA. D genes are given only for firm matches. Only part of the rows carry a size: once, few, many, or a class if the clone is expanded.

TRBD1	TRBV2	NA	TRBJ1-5	CASTPGTGYGQPQHF	TGTGCCAGCACCCCCGGGACAGGGTATGGACAGCCCCAGCATTTT
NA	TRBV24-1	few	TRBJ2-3	CATSDPFRGGTDTQYF	TGTGCCACCAGTGACCCTTTTAGAGGGGGGACAGATACGCAGTATTTT
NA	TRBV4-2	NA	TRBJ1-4	CASSPLSTSTNEKLFF	TGTGCCAGCAGCCCACTCTCGACTTCAACTAATGAAAAACTGTTTTTT
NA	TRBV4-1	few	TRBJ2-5	CASSQDLGPVETQYF	TGCGCCAGCAGCCAAGATCTAGGTCCCGTGGAGACCCAGTACTTC
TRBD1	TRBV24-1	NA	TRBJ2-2	CATTGEGGPAGELFF	TGTGCCACCACTGGGGAAGGGGGCCCAGCCGGGGAGCTGTTTTTT
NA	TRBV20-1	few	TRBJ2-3	CSASLLADTQYF	TGCAGTGCCTCACTACTAGCTGATACGCAGTATTTT
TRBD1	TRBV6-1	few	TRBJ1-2	CASRGDSIYGYTF	TGTGCCAGCAGGGGGGACAGCATCTATGGCTACACCTTC
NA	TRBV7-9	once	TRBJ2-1	CAIDRRGRNNEQFF	TGTGCCATCGACAGGCGAGGGAGAAACAATGAGCAGTTCTTC
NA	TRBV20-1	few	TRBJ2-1	CSAAGPGEGNEQFF	TGCAGTGCAGCCGGACCCGGGGAAGGGAATGAGCAGTTCTTC
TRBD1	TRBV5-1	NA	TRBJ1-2	CASSLETGALYGYTF	TGCGCCAGCAGCTTGGAGACAGGGGCCCTCTATGGCTACACCTTC
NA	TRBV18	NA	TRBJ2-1	CASSPPCGGAYNEQFF	TGTGCCAGCTCACCACCCTGCGGTGGGGCCTACAATGAGCAGTTCTTC
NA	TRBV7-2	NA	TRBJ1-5	CASRHPTPQHF	TGTGCCAGCAGGCACCCCACGCCCCAGCATTTT
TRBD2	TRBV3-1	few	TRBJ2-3	CASSPYYLAGRGTDTQYF	TGTGCCAGCAGCCCCTATTACCTAGCGGGACGCGGGACAGATACGCAGTATTTT
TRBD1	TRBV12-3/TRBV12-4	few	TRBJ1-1	CASTQGQGGPEAFF	TGTGCCAGCACCCAGGGACAGGGGGGACCTGAAGCTTTCTTT
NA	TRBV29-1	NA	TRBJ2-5	CSADPGETQYF	TGCAGCGCCGACCCGGGAGAGACCCAGTACTTC
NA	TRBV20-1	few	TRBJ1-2	CSASLQGRYGYTF	TGCAGTGCTAGCTTGCAGGGGCGGTATGGCTACACCTTC
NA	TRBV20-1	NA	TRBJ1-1	CSVTPGHSNTEAFF	TGCAGTGTTACACCGGGACACTCGAACACTGAAGCTTTCTTT
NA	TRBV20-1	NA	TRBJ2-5	CSARDTRTQETQYF	TGCAGTGCTAGAGATACCAGGACCCAAGAGACCCAGTACTTC
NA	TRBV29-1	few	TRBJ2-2	CSGGENTGELFF	TGCAGCGGGGGGGAGAACACCGGGGAGCTGTTTTTT
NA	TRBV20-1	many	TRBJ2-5	CSARVETQYF	TGCAGTGCTAGAGTTGAGACCCAGTACTTC
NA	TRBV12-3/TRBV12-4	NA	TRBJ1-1	CASIMTGNTEAFF	TGTGCCAGCATAATGACAGGGAACACTGAAGCTTTCTTT
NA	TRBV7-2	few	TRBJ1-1	CASSLGLRALEAFF	TGTGCCAGCAGCTTAGGTCTCAGGGCTCTTGAAGCTTTCTTT
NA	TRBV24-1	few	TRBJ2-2	CATSDLWAPYTGELFF	TGTGCCACCAGTGATCTCTGGGCACCTTACACCGGGGAGCTGTTTTTT
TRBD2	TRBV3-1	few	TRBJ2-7	CASSQGTSGNYEQYF	TGTGCCAGCAGCCAAGGGACTAGCGGAAACTACGAGCAGTACTTC
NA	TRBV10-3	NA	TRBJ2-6	CAISESRVTSSPTVPGANVLTF	TGTGCCATCAGTGAGTCTAGAGTGACTTCCTCACCGACGGTTCCTGGGGCCAACGTCCTGACTTTC
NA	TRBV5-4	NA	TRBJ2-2	CASSLQGWTGELFF	TGTGCCAGCAGCTTACAGGGATGGACCGGGGAGCTGTTTTTT
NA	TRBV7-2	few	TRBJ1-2	CASSYDSNYGYTF	TGTGCCAGCAGCTACGACAGTAACTATGGCTACACCTTC
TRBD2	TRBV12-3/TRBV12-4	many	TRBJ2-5	CASSFGVGGETQYF	TGTGCCAGCAGTTTCGGGGTCGGGGGGGAGACCCAGTACTTC
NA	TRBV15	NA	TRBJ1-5	CATSRDVGRNQPQHF	TGTGCCACCAGCAGAGATGTCGGACGAAATCAGCCCCAGCATTTT
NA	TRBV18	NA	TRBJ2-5	CASSRGQGGTETQYF	TGTGCCAGCTCACGCGGACAGGGAGGGACAGAGACCCAGTACTTC
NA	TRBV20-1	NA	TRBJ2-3	CSVEAQLSSTDTQYF	TGCAGTGTAGAGGCCCAGCTTTCTAGCACAGATACGCAGTATTTT
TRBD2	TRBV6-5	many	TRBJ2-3	CASSYSTSGAFFTDTQYF	TGTGCCAGCAGTTATTCGACTAGCGGGGCCTTTTTCACAGATACGCAGTATTTT
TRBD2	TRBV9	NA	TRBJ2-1	CASSPRGKRGGFDNEQFF	TGTGCCAGCAGCCCCCGTGGGAAGCGGGGGGGTTTCGACAATGAGCAGTTCTTC
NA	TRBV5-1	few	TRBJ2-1	CASSYDGQGGGDEQFF	TGCGCCAGCAGTTACGACGGACAGGGTGGGGGGGATGAGCAGTTCTTC
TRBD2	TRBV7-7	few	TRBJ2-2	CASSSASGTNTGELFF	TGTGCCAGCAGCTCAGCTAGCGGGACGAACACCGGGGAGCTGTTTTTT
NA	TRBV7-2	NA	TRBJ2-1	CASSLVSVRLDEQFF	TGTGCCAGCAGCTTAGTGTCGGTCAGACTCGATGAGCAGTTCTTC
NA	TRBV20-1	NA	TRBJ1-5	CSARARGGNQPQHF	TGCAGTGCTAGAGCTAGGGGAGGGAATCAGCCCCAGCATTTT